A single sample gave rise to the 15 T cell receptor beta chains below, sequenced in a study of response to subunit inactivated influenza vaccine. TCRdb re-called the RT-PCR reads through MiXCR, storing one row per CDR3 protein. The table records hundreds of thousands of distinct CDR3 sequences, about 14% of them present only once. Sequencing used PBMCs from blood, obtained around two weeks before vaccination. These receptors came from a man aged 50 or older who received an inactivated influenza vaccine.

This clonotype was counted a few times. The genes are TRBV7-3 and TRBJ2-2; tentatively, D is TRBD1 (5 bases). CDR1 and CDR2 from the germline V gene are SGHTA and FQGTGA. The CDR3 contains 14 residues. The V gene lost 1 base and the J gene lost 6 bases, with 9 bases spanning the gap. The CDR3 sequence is CASSLRGGSGELFF. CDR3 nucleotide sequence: TGTGCCAGCAGCTTAAGGGGCGGATCCGGGGAGCTGTTTTTT.

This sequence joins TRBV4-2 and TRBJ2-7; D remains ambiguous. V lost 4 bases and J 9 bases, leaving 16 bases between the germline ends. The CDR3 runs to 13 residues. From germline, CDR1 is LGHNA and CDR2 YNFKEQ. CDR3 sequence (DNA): TGTGCCAGCAGCCCCGGGCTACCCTACTGGCAGTACTTC. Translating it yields CASSPGLPYWQYF.

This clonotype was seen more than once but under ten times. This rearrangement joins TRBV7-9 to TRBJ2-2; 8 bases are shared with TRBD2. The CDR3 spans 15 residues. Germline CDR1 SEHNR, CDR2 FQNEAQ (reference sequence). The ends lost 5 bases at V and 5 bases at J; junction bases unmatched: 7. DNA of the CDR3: TGTGCCAGCAGCGCCCGGGGGGGCAGTACCGGGGAGCTGTTTTTT. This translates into CASSARGGSTGELFF.

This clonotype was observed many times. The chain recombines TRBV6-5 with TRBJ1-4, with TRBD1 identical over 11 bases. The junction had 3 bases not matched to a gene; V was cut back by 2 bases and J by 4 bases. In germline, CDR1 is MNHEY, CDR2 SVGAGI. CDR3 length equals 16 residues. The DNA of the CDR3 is TGTGCCAGCAGTTACCGGACAGGGGGCGGTAATGAAAAACTGTTTTTT. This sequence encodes CASSYRTGGGNEKLFF.

The CDR3 loop is CSVAGLAGALSSTDTQYF. The CDR3 DNA sequence: TGCAGCGTCGCCGGACTAGCGGGGGCTCTATCTAGCACAGATACGCAGTATTTT. This sequence joins TRBV29-1 and TRBJ2-3, with 13 bases that match TRBD2. This CDR3 region has 18 residues. Germline-derived CDR1 and CDR2 are SQVTM and ANQGSEA. V dropped 6 bases and J dropped 0; count of bases not matched to a gene: 12.

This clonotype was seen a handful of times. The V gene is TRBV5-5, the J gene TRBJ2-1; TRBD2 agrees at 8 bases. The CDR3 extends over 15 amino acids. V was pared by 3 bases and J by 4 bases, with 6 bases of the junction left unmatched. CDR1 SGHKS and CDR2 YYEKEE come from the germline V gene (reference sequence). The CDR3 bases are TGTGCCAGCAGCTCCGATAGCGGGGTATACAATGAGCAGTTCTTC. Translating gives CASSSDSGVYNEQFF.

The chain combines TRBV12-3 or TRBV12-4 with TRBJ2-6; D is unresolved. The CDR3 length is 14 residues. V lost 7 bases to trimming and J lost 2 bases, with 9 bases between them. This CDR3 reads CASTAGAGANVLTF. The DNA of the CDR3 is TGTGCCAGCACCGCAGGTGCTGGGGCCAACGTCCTGACTTTC.

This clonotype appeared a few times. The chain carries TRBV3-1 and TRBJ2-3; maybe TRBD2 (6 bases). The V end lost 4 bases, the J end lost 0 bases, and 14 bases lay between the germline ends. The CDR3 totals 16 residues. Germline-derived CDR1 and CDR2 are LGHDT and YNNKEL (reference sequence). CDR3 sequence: CASSLLGGASTDTQYF. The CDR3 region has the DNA TGTGCCAGCAGCCTTTTGGGCGGGGCTAGCACAGATACGCAGTATTTT.

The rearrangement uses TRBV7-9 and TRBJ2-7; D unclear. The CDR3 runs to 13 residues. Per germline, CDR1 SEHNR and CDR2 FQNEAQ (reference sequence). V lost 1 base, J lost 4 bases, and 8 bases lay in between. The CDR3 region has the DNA TGTGCCAGCAGCTTAGGCCAGTGGTACGAGCAGTACTTC. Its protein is CASSLGQWYEQYF. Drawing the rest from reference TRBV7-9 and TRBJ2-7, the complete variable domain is DTGVSQNPRHKITKRGQNVTFRCDPISEHNRLYWYRQTLGQGPEFLTYFQNEAQLEKSRLLSDRFSAERPKGSFSTLEIQRTEQGDSAMYLCASSLGQWYEQYFGPGTRLTVT.

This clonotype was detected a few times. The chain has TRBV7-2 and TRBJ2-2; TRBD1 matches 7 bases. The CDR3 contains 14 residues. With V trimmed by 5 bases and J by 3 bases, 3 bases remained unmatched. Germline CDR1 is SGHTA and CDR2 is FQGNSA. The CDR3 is CASSNTGDTGELFF. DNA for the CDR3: TGTGCCAGCAGCAATACAGGGGACACCGGGGAGCTGTTTTTT. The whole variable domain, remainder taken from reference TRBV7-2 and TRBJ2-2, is GAGVSQSPSNKVTEKGKDVELRCDPISGHTALYWYRQSLGQGLEFLIYFQGNSAPDKSGLPSDRFSAERTGGSVSTLTIQRTQQEDSAVYLCASSNTGDTGELFFGEGSRLTVL.

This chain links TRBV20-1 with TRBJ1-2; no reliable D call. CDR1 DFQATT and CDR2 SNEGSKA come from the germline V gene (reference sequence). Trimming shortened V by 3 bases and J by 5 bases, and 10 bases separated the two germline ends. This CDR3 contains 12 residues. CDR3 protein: CSARQGPYGYTF. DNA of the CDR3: TGCAGTGCTAGGCAAGGGCCTTATGGCTACACCTTC.

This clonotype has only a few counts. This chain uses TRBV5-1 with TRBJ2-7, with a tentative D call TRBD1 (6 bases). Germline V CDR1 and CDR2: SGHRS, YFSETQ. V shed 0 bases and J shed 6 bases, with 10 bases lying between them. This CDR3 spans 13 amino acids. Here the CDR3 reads CASSLDRDSEQYF. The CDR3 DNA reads TGCGCCAGCAGCTTGGACAGGGATAGCGAGCAGTACTTC.

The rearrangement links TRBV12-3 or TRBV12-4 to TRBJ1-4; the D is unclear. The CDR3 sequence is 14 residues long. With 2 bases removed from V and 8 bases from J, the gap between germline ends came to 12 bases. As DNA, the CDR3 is TGTGCCAGCAGTTTAAGAGGGTCGGGCGAAAAACTGTTTTTT. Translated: CASSLRGSGEKLFF.

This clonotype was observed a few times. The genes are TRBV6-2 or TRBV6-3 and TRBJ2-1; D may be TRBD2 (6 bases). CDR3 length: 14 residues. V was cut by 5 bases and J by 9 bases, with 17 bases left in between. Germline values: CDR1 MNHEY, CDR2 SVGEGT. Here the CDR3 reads CASSRGGLGSEQFF. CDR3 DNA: TGTGCCAGCAGTCGTGGGGGGTTAGGCAGTGAGCAGTTCTTC.

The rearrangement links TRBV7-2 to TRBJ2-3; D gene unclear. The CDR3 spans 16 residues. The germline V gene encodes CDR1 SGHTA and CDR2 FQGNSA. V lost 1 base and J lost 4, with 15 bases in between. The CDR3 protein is CASSLDPGRAPDTQYF. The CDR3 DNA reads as TGTGCCAGCAGCTTAGACCCGGGCCGCGCCCCAGATACGCAGTATTTT.